Shown below are 5 T cell receptor beta chains from a single sample sequenced in a study of T cell clones after liver transplantation. TCRdb keeps only in-frame clones here, not all; method: immunoSEQ multiplex PCR. The sample yields around 110,000 clones, over 75% seen once. The source material was CD4+ T cells from blood, sampled 12 months after liver transplant. These receptors all stem from a human patient who received a liver transplant. A share of the T cells may be of graft donor origin.

V is TRBV28 and J is TRBJ2-7, with no clear D. The ends were cut back, 2 bases at V and 4 bases at J, with 9 bases in the middle. The germline V gene has CDR1 MDHEN and CDR2 SYDVKM. The CDR3 loop spans 13 amino acids. As DNA, the CDR3 is TGTGCCAGCAGTTTAATGGGTTTGTACGAGCAGTACTTC. Translating it yields CASSLMGLYEQYF.

The J gene is TRBJ2-1, the V gene TRBV7-9; D gene unclear. The CDR3 is made up of 15 amino acids. Germline V gene lookup returns CDR1 SEHNR and CDR2 FQNEAQ (reference sequence). Trimming cost V 1 base and J 0 bases, with 7 bases left between them. The CDR3, as DNA: TGTGCCAGCAGCTTAGATATGGGCTCCTACAATGAGCAGTTCTTC. Its translation: CASSLDMGSYNEQFF.

V and J are TRBV2 and TRBJ2-7; D may be TRBD1 (6 bases). The V gene lost 4 bases and the J gene lost 2 bases, with 12 bases spanning the gap. In germline, CDR1 is SNHLY, CDR2 FYNNEI. This CDR3 region has 14 residues. CDR3 in DNA: TGTGCCAGCAGTGTTAACAGGGCCCCCTACGAGCAGTACTTC. Translated: CASSVNRAPYEQYF.

V and J are TRBV5-4 and TRBJ2-2; D is ambiguous. There are 14 residues in the CDR3. Germline CDR1 reads SGHNT; CDR2 reads YYREEE (reference sequence). Trimming removed 4 bases from V and 2 bases from J, with 9 bases in between. Written as DNA, the CDR3 is TGTGCCAGCAGCCCCCCCTCTAACACCGGGGAGCTGTTTTTT. Its protein is CASSPPSNTGELFF. The variable domain in full, with the rest retrieved from reference TRBV5-4 and TRBJ2-2, is ETGVTQSPTHLIKTRGQQVTLRCSSQSGHNTVSWYQQALGQGPQFIFQYYREEENGRGNFPPRFSGLQFPNYSSELNVNALELDDSALYLCASSPPSNTGELFFGEGSRLTVL.

CDR3 loop: CASSPPSTGRDEQYF. The CDR3 region has the DNA TGTGCCAGCTCACCACCGTCGACAGGGCGGGACGAGCAGTACTTC. This chain joins TRBV18 and TRBJ2-7; 7 bases align to TRBD1. This CDR3 comprises 15 residues. J was trimmed by 5 bases and V by 0 bases; bases with no gene match: 7. Germline V gives CDR1 KGHSH, CDR2 LQKENI.